This is a list of T cell receptor beta chains from one sample in a study of response to subunit inactivated influenza vaccine. TCRdb re-analysed the RT-PCR reads in MiXCR, keeping a single row per CDR3 protein. The sample records about 570,000 distinct CDR3 sequences, approximately 11% being singletons. The data also belong to a second study, concerning T cells expressing NK-cell markers.

The starting material was PBMCs from blood, obtained on the day of vaccination. These receptors all come from a man over 45 who received an inactivated influenza vaccine. Each CDR3 is given with its conserved first and last residue.

V gene | CDR3 length | CDR3 protein
TRBV11-2 | 13 | CASSLDRVYEQYF
TRBV6-1 | 15 | CASSEGLRDSNGYTF
TRBV5-1 | 16 | CASTGQVRSGANVLTF
TRBV12-3/TRBV12-4 | 16 | CASTPNEGRPGETQYF
TRBV20-1 | 12 | CSGTVRTYEQYF
TRBV10-3 | 15 | CATDRGTDSNQPQHF
TRBV7-9 | 17 | CASSFKMLAGVGDEQFF
TRBV4-3 | 16 | CASSSSTGSSGNTIYF
TRBV25-1 | 15 | CASSETQGVGDEQYF
TRBV4-2 | 13 | CASSQDTQGTQYF
TRBV11-3 | 14 | CASSLGGFKETQYF
TRBV7-9 | 14 | CASSSYRAGFEQYF
TRBV7-2 | 14 | CASSHQTPSFEQYF
TRBV11-1 | 15 | CASSLRFGTAYEQYF
TRBV5-1 | 12 | CASSQGTGHSTF
TRBV11-1 | 16 | CASSHGEVTSAYEQYF
TRBV29-1 | 13 | CSVKGQGTYEQYF
TRBV7-2 | 14 | CASSLVLATHEQYF
TRBV20-1 | 14 | CSASPQRGSYEQYF
TRBV20-1 | 17 | CSAPSLGRGGIGGELFF
TRBV7-9 | 15 | CASSPTRNNTGELFF
TRBV7-9 | 16 | CASSILAGGTTGELFF
TRBV24-1 | 17 | CATSDHRGRTSYNEQFF
TRBV20-1 | 13 | CSARARGFSEQYF
TRBV20-1 | 15 | CSARVGLAGRNEQFF
TRBV12-3/TRBV12-4 | 15 | CASTDTRFNSGELFF
TRBV7-2 | 13 | CASSSQMTDTQYF
TRBV13 | 16 | CASSLRTLSSYNEQFF
TRBV28 | 11 | CASRAMVGQYF
TRBV7-9 | 15 | CASSFSRQGAETQYF
TRBV7-2 | 14 | CASSSDLITDTQYF
TRBV12-3/TRBV12-4 | 18 | CASSQRIGTGVSGNTIYF
TRBV7-9 | 12 | CASEMNEEKLFF
TRBV10-2 | 15 | CASSNGWGLDPPLHF
TRBV10-3 | 18 | CAISESSPSAGGTWEAFF
TRBV12-3/TRBV12-4 | 12 | CASSLGRGVLTF
TRBV6-2/TRBV6-3 | 13 | CASSYLRAREAFF
TRBV29-1 | 13 | CSVPEGGTDTQYF
TRBV10-3 | 15 | CAISAGGTGAYEQYF
TRBV6-2/TRBV6-3 | 14 | CASSYGDLIYGYTF
TRBV12-3/TRBV12-4 | 16 | CASSLDTGGGYNEQFF
TRBV28 | 14 | CASRMTGGTGELFF
TRBV6-1 | 17 | CASSPDGGLPNTGELFF
TRBV5-6 | 18 | CASSLMDQPLSSYNEQFF
TRBV5-4 | 17 | CASSLSSGQGAKNIQYF
TRBV15 | 15 | CATSRGLAAQETQYF
TRBV7-9 | 11 | CASSIFTEAFF
TRBV6-1 | 13 | CASSAGIDYGYTF
TRBV11-2 | 16 | CASSLSEGRITDTQYF
TRBV2 | 12 | CASSERYTEAFF